Each of the 21 T cell receptor beta chains below was sequenced from the same sample in a study of glioma-infiltrating T cells after dendritic cell vaccination. Using immunoSEQ multiplex PCR, the repertoire was profiled, and TCRdb retains in-frame clones only, with some absent. This table has just under 100,000 clones, around 80% appearing once. Specified time point: after dendritic cell vaccination, including at tumor progression/relapse. The sample here was blood, taken after dendritic cell vaccination. These TCRs come from a human donor with glioblastoma.

The chain is built from TRBV5-8 and TRBJ2-3; the match to TRBD2 covers 9 bases. The CDR3 sequence is 17 residues long. Germline V lookup: CDR1 SGHTS, CDR2 YDEGEE. V gave up 6 bases and J gave up 0 bases; unmatched junction bases: 11. CDR3 nucleotides: TGTGCCAGCATCGGGGATAGCGCGGGGGGGAGCACAGATACGCAGTATTTT. Translating it yields CASIGDSAGGSTDTQYF.

The chain combines TRBV6-5 with TRBJ2-7; 8 nucleotides line up with TRBD2. V lost 3 bases, J lost 3 bases, and 7 bases stayed unmatched. Looked up from germline, CDR1 is MNHEY and CDR2 is SVGAGI. The CDR3 runs 15 residues. Here the CDR3 reads CASSYLGLGIYEQYF. CDR3 coding DNA: TGTGCCAGCAGTTATCTGGGACTAGGGATCTACGAGCAGTACTTC.

V gene TRBV15 combines with J gene TRBJ1-2; TRBD1 might be the D (5 bases). This CDR3 has 14 residues. CDR1 and CDR2 from the germline V gene are LNHNV and YYDKDF (reference sequence). Deletions cut 1 base from V and 5 bases from J, with 11 bases between. The CDR3: CATSRGPGGYGYTF. The CDR3 bases are TGTGCCACCAGCAGAGGCCCGGGGGGGTATGGCTACACCTTC.

This chain uses TRBV11-2 with TRBJ2-1; 8 bases line up with TRBD2. The CDR3 is 16 residues long. J gave up 4 bases and V 6 bases, and 11 bases lay outside the gene matches. Germline loops: CDR1 SGHAT, CDR2 FQNNGV. Here the CDR3 reads CASRPAGTSRYNEQFF. DNA for the CDR3: TGTGCCAGCAGACCCGCGGGGACTAGTCGGTACAATGAGCAGTTCTTC.

The genes are TRBV10-3 and TRBJ1-1; 7 positions agree with TRBD1. The germline V gene has CDR1 ENHRY and CDR2 SYGVKD. Trimming took 0 bases from V and 6 from J; bases not matched to a gene: 19. The CDR3 length is 19 residues. This CDR3 is CAISESRGLGVSVKAEAFF. The DNA for the CDR3 is TGTGCCATCAGTGAGTCAAGGGGGCTCGGGGTCTCAGTAAAGGCTGAAGCTTTCTTT.

This chain joins TRBV5-1 and TRBJ2-7, with D unresolved. The V gene's germline CDR1 is SGHRS and CDR2 YFSETQ. V lost 5 bases and J lost 5, with 20 bases in between. The CDR3 loop spans 15 amino acids. The CDR3 DNA is TGCGCCAGCAGGGCTCAGACCGACACCTCGCACGAGCAGTACTTC. As protein: CASRAQTDTSHEQYF.

CDR3 sequence reads: CAWRGTGRSGAFF. CDR3 nucleotide sequence: TGTGCCTGGAGGGGAACAGGGCGGTCGGGAGCTTTCTTT. The genes are TRBV30 and TRBJ1-1; maybe TRBD1 (6 bases). Trimming took 3 bases from V and 10 from J, leaving 18 bases between them. The CDR3 is 13 amino acids. Germline V gene lookup returns CDR1 GTSNPN and CDR2 SVGIG (reference sequence). The variable domain in full, with the rest retrieved from reference TRBV30 and TRBJ1-1, is SQTIHQWPATLVQPVGSPLSLECTVEGTSNPNLYWYRQAAGRGLQLLFYSVGIGQISSEVPQNLSASRPQDRQFILSSKKLLLSDSGFYLCAWRGTGRSGAFFGQGTRLTVV.

The chain carries TRBV11-2 and TRBJ2-7; 8 bases map to TRBD1. J lost 4 bases, V lost 5 bases, and 7 bases had no gene match. The CDR3 extends over 14 amino acids. Germline values: CDR1 SGHAT, CDR2 FQNNGV. CDR3: CASSQTGVGYEQYF. The CDR3 DNA reads as TGTGCCAGCAGCCAGACAGGGGTGGGGTACGAGCAGTACTTC.

Here the CDR3 DNA reads TGCGCCAGCAGCCAACAAACCAGGGAATATGGCTACACCTTC. Its protein is CASSQQTREYGYTF. The chain combines TRBV4-1 with TRBJ1-2; a possible D gene is TRBD1 (5 bases). CDR3 length: 14 amino acids. The germline CDR1 and CDR2 sequences are MGHRA and YSYEKL. V was trimmed by 2 bases and J by 5 bases, leaving 12 bases between them.

In this sample, this clone turned up once. The V and J genes are TRBV29-1 and TRBJ1-1; TRBD1 matches at 9 bases. This CDR3 spans 13 amino acids. The germline CDR1 and CDR2 sequences are SQVTM and ANQGSEA. The V and J ends lost 3 bases and 4 bases, in that order; junction bases with no gene match: 3. The CDR3 spells CSVDQQGATEAFF. The CDR3 region has the DNA TGCAGCGTTGACCAACAGGGGGCCACTGAAGCTTTCTTT.

The J gene is TRBJ2-1, the V gene TRBV7-2, with 8 nucleotides matching TRBD2. The CDR3 sequence is 15 residues long. Germline CDR1 SGHTA, CDR2 FQGNSA. Unmatched junction bases numbered 6, after V lost 0 bases and J lost 8 bases. The CDR3 coding sequence is TGTGCCAGCAGCTTAGCGAGCGGGAGATGGGATGAGCAGTTCTTC. Its protein is CASSLASGRWDEQFF.

J is TRBJ2-1 and V is TRBV5-4; 10 nucleotides agree with TRBD1. The CDR3 sequence is 18 residues long. CDR1 is SGHNT, CDR2 YYREEE, per germline (reference sequence). The trim removed 2 bases at V and 5 bases at J, leaving 13 bases unmatched. CDR3 in amino acids: CASSLYRPGTGAHNEQFF. Here the CDR3 DNA reads TGTGCCAGCAGCTTATACAGGCCCGGGACAGGGGCACACAATGAGCAGTTCTTC.

The V call is TRBV27, the J call TRBJ2-5; D may be TRBD1 (5 bases). Gene TRBJ2-7 matches the end of the DNA better, so the J call may be wrong. This CDR3 contains 13 residues. Germline CDR1 MNHEY, CDR2 SMNVEV (reference sequence). Here the CDR3 reads CASSLRGSYEQYF. In DNA form, the CDR3 reads TGTGCCAGCAGTTTAAGGGGTAGCTACGAGCAGTACTTC.

Points on this clone: The sample carries other DNA sequences with the same CDR3. This chain links TRBV5-1 with TRBJ1-2; D uncertain. The V gene lost 4 bases and the J gene lost 4 bases, with 14 bases spanning the gap. The CDR3 is 14 amino acids. Germline CDR1 SGHRS, CDR2 YFSETQ. DNA for the CDR3: TGCGCCAGCAGCCTGGGAGGACGGGGCTATGGCTACACCTTC. Its protein is CASSLGGRGYGYTF.

A few counts support this clone. The CDR3 nucleotides are TGTGCCAGCAGACCCCGGGACAGCTACGAGCAGTACTTC. It encodes CASRPRDSYEQYF. V and J are TRBV6-1 and TRBJ2-7; TRBD1 agrees at 7 bases. CDR1 is MNHNS and CDR2 is SASEGT in the germline V gene. This CDR3 region has 13 residues. The ends lost 6 bases at V and 3 bases at J; junction bases unmatched: 5.

This rearrangement joins TRBV11-2 to TRBJ2-1; possibly TRBD2 for D (6 bases). Trimming shortened V by 5 bases and J by 0 bases, and 23 bases separated the two germline ends. CDR3 length equals 19 residues. The germline gives CDR1 SGHAT, CDR2 FQNNGV. The CDR3 is CASSIGVWGVPSSYNEQFF. The DNA of the CDR3 is TGTGCCAGCAGCATTGGGGTGTGGGGGGTTCCTAGCTCCTACAATGAGCAGTTCTTC.

The V call is TRBV28, the J call TRBJ2-7, with a weak D call TRBD2 (6 bases). The CDR3 is 15 amino acids. CDR1 and CDR2 from the germline V gene are MDHEN and SYDVKM. Trimming left V 1 base short and J 7 bases short, with 17 bases between. The CDR3: CASSLSGTLTGEQYF. The DNA of the CDR3 is TGTGCCAGCAGTTTATCCGGGACTCTCACCGGGGAGCAGTACTTC.

The chain has TRBV6-1 and TRBJ2-3; D is unclear. CDR1 and CDR2 (germline): MNHNS, SASEGT. The CDR3 runs 13 residues. The V and J ends lost 10 bases and 0 bases respectively, with 11 bases between them. CDR3 nucleotides: TGTGCCACCTCCACGGGTAGCACAGATACGCAGTATTTT. It codes for CATSTGSTDTQYF.

The CDR3 region has the DNA TGTGCCAGCAGCTCCCGGGCCCTAGCGGGAGTCACCTACGAGCAGTACTTC. Amino acid sequence: CASSSRALAGVTYEQYF. This chain links TRBV5-4 with TRBJ2-7; 10 positions match TRBD2. The CDR3 contains 17 residues. The germline CDR1 and CDR2 sequences are SGHNT and YYREEE (reference sequence). Trimming removed 3 bases from V and 2 bases from J; junction bases left unmatched: 11.

This sequence joins TRBV14 and TRBJ2-1; 7 bases match TRBD2. The J segment lost 15 bases and the V segment lost 1 base, leaving 3 bases of the junction unmatched. The CDR3 covers 11 residues. Germline assignment: CDR1 SGHDN and CDR2 FVKESK. The CDR3 loop is CASSQGGLWFF. The CDR3 DNA reads TGTGCCAGCAGCCAAGGGGGACTATGGTTCTTC.

The chain combines TRBV5-1 with TRBJ2-1; D is undetermined. The CDR3 covers 16 residues. V was trimmed by 1 base and J by 0 bases, leaving 11 bases between them. Germline V gene lookup returns CDR1 SGHRS and CDR2 YFSETQ. The CDR3 loop is CASSLYGRSSYNEQFF. Here the CDR3 DNA reads TGCGCCAGCAGCTTGTATGGCCGGAGCTCCTACAATGAGCAGTTCTTC.